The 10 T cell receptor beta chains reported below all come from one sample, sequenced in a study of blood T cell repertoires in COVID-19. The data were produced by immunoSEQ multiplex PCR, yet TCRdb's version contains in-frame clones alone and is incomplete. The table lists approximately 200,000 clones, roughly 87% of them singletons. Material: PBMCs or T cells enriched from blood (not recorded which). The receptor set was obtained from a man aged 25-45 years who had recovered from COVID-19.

This CDR3 reads CASSLGARAGRNEQFF. CDR3 bases: TGTGCCAGCAGCTTAGGGGCGAGGGCAGGACGCAATGAGCAGTTCTTC. V gene TRBV11-2 combines with J gene TRBJ2-1; a possible D gene is TRBD2 (5 bases). Trimming removed 1 base from V and 6 bases from J, with 16 bases in between. This CDR3 region has 16 residues. Germline CDR1 SGHAT, CDR2 FQNNGV.

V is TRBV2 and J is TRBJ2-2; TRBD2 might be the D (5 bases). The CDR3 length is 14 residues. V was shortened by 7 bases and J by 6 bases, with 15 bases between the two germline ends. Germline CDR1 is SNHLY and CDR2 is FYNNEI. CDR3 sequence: CASTLGVGAGELFF. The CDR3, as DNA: TGTGCCAGCACGCTGGGAGTTGGGGCCGGGGAGCTGTTTTTT.

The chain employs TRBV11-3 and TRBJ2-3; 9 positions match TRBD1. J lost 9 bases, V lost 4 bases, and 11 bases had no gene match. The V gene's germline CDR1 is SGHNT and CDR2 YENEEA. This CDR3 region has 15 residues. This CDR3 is CASSSTGTGPGTQYF. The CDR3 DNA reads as TGTGCCAGCAGCTCCACCGGGACAGGGCCCGGCACGCAGTATTTT.

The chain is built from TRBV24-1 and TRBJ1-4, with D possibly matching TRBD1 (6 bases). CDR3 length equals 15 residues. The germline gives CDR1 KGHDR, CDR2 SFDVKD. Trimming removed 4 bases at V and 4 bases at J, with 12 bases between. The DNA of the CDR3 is TGTGCCACCAGTGACAACGACAGGTTTAATGAAAAACTGTTTTTT. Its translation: CATSDNDRFNEKLFF.

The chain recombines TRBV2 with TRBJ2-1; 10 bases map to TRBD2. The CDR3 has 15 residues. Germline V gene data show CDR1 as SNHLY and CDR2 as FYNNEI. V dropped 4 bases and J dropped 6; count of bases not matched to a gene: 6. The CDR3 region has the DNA TGTGCCAGCAGTGTTCAAGCGGGAGGGCGCAATGAGCAGTTCTTC. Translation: CASSVQAGGRNEQFF.

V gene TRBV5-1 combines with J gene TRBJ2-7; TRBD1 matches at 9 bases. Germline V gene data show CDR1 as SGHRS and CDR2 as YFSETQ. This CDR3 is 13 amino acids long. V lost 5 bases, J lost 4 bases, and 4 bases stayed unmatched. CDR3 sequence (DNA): TGCGCCAGCAGACGGACAGGGGAGTACGAGCAGTACTTC. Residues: CASRRTGEYEQYF.

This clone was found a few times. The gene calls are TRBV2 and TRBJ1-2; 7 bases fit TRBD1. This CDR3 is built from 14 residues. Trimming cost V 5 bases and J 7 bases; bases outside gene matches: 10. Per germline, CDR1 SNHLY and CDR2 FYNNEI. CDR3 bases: TGTGCCAGCAGTACCCCGACAGGGTGGGGTGGCTACACCTTC. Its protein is CASSTPTGWGGYTF.

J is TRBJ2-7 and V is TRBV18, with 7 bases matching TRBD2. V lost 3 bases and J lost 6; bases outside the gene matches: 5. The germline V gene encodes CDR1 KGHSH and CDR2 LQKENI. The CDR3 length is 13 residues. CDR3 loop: CASSPARGVEQYF. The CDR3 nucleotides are TGTGCCAGCTCACCGGCCCGGGGGGTCGAGCAGTACTTC.

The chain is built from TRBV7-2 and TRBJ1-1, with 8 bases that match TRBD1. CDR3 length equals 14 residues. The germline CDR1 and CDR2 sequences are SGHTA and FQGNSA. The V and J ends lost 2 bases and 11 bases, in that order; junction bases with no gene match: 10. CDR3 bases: TGTGCCAGCAGCTTACAGGGGGCCCCAGGTGGTGCTTTCTTT. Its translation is CASSLQGAPGGAFF.

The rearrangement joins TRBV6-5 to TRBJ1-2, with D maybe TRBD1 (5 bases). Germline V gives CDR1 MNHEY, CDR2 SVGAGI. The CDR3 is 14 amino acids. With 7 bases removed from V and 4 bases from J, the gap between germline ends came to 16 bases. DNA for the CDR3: TGTGCCAGCACCCAGGGCAGGGCCCGCTATGGCTACACCTTC. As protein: CASTQGRARYGYTF.